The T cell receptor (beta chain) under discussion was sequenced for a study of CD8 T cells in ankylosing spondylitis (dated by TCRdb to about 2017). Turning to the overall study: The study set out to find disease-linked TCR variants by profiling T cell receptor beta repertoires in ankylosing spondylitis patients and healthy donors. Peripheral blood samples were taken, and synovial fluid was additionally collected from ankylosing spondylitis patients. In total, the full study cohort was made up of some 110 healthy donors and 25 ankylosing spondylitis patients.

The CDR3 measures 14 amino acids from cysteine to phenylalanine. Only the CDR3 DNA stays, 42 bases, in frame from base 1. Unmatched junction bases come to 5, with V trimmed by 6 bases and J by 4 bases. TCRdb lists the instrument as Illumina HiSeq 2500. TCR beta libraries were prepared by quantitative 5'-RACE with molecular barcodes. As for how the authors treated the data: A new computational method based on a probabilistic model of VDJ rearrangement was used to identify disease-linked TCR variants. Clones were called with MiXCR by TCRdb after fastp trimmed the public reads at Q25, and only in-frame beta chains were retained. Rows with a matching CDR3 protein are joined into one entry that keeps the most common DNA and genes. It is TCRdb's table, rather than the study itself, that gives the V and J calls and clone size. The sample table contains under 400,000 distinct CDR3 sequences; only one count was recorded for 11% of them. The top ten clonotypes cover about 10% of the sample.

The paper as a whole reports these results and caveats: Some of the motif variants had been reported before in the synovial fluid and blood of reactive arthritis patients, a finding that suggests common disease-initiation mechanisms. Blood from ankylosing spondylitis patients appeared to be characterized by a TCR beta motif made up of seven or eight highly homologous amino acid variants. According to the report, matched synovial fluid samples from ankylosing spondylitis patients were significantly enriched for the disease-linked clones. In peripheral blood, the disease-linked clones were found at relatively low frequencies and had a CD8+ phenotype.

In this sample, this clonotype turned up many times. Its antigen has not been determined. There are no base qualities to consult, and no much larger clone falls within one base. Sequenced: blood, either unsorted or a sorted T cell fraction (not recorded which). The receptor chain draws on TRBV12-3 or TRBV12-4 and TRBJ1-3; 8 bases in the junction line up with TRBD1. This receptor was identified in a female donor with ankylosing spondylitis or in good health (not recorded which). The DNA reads TGTGCCAGCAGCCGGACAGGGATGGGAAACACCATATATTTT. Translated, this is CASSRTGMGNTIYF.